This T cell receptor beta chain originates from a study of T cell repertoires in cytomegalovirus infection. V lost 6 bases and J lost 2; bases outside the gene matches: 6. The germline V gene has CDR1 SNHLY and CDR2 FYNNEI. This CDR3 region has 15 residues. TCRdb reprocessed the reads with MiXCR, giving one entry per CDR3 protein. The data hold 200,000 to 250,000 distinct CDR3 sequences, with roughly 6.5% observed a single time. This clonotype appeared once. The sequence was obtained from a human donor in good health (CMV status not recorded). Some clones in this sample may be carry-over from other donors' samples. The chain couples TRBV2 to TRBJ2-3, with 9 positions matching TRBD1. The sequencing input was PBMCs. The CDR3 bases are TGTGCCAGCAGGACCGGGACAGGGTACACAGATACGCAGTATTTT. Its translation is CASRTGTGYTDTQYF.